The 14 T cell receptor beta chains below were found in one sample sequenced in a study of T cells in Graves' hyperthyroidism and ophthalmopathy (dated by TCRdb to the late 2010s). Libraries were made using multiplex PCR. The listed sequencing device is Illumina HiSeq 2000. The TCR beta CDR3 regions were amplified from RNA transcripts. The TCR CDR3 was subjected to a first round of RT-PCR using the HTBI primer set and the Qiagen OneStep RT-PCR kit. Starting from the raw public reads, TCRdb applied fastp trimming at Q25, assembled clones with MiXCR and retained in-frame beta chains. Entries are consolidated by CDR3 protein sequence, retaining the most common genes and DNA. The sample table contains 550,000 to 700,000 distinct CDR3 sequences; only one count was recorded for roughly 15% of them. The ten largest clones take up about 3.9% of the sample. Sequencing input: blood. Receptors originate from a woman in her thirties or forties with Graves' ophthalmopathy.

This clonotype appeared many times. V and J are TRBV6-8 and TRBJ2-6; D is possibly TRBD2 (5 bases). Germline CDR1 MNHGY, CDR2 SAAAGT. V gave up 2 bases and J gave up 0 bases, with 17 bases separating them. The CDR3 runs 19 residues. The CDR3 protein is CASSYNSDDYSSGANVLTF. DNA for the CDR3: TGTGCCAGCAGTTACAATAGCGATGATTACAGCTCTGGGGCCAACGTCCTGACTTTC.

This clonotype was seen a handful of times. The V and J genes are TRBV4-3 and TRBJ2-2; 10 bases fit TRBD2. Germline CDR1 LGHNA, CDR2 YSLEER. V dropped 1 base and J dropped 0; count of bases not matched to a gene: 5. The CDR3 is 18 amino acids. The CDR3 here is CASSQGVAGGSNTGELFF. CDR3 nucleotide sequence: TGCGCCAGCAGCCAAGGGGTAGCGGGAGGATCGAACACCGGGGAGCTGTTTTTT.

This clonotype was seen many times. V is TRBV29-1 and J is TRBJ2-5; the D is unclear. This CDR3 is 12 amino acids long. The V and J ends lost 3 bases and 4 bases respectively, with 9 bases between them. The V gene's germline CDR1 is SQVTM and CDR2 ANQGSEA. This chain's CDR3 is CSVDLGGETQYF. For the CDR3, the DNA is TGCAGCGTTGACTTAGGCGGAGAGACCCAGTACTTC.

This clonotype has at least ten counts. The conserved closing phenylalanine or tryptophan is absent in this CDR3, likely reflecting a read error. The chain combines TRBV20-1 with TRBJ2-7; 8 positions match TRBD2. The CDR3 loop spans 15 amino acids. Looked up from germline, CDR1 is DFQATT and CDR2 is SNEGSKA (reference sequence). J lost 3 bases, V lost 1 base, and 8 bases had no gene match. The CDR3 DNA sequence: TGCAGTGCTAGAGCCCAAGGGACTAGGAACTACGAGCAGTACCTC. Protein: CSARAQGTRNYEQYL.

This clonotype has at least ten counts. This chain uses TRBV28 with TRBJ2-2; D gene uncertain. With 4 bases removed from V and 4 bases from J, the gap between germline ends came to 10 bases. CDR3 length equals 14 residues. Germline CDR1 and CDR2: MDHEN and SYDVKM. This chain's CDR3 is CASSWSGPTGELFF. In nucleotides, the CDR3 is TGTGCCAGCAGTTGGTCAGGCCCCACCGGGGAGCTGTTTTTT.

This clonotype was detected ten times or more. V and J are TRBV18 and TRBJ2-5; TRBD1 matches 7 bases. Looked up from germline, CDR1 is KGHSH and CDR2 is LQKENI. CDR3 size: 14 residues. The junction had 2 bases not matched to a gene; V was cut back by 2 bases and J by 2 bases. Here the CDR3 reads CASSPSRGQETQYF. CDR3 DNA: TGTGCCAGCTCACCAAGCAGGGGGCAAGAGACCCAGTACTTC. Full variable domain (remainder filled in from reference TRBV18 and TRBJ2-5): NAGVMQNPRHLVRRRGQEARLRCSPMKGHSHVYWYRQLPEEGLKFMVYLQKENIIDESGMPKERFSAEFPKEGPSILRIQQVVRGDSAAYFCASSPSRGQETQYFGPGTRLLVL.

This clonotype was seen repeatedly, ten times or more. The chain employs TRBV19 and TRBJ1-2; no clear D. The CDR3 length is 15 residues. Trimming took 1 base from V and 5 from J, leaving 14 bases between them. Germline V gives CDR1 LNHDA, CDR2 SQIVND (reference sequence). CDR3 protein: CASSIGEENVYGYTF. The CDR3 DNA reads TGTGCCAGTAGTATAGGCGAAGAAAATGTTTATGGCTACACCTTC.

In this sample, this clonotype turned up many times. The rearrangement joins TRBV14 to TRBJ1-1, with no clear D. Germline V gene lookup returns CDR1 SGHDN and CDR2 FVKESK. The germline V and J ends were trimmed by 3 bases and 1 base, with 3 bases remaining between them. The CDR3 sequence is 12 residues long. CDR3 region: CASSHTNTEAFF. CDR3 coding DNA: TGTGCCAGCAGCCATACGAACACTGAAGCTTTCTTT.

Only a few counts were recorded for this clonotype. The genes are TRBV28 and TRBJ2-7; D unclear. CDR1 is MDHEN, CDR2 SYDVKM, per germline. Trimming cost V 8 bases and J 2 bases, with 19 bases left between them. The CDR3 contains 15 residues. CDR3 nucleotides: TGTGCCAGCGTCACACCCGGCGACGGCACCTACGAGCAGTACTTC. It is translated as CASVTPGDGTYEQYF.

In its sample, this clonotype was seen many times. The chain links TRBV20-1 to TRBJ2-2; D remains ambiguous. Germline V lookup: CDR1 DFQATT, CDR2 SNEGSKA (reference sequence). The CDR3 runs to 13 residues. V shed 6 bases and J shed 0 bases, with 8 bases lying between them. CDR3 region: CSAPNPNTGELFF. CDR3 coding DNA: TGCAGTGCCCCGAACCCGAACACCGGGGAGCTGTTTTTT.

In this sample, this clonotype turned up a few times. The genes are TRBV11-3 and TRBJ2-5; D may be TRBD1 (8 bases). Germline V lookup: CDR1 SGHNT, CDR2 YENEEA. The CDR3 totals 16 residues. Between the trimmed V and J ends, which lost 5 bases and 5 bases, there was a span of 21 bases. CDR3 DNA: TGTGCCAGCAGCGGCGCCGGGACTAACAGGGGGGAGACCCAGTACTTC. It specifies CASSGAGTNRGETQYF. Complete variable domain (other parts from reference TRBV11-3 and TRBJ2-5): EAGVVQSPRYKIIEKKQPVAFWCNPISGHNTLYWYLQNLGQGPELLIRYENEEAVDDSQLPKDRFSAERLKGVDSTLKIQPAELGDSAVYLCASSGAGTNRGETQYFGPGTRLLVL.

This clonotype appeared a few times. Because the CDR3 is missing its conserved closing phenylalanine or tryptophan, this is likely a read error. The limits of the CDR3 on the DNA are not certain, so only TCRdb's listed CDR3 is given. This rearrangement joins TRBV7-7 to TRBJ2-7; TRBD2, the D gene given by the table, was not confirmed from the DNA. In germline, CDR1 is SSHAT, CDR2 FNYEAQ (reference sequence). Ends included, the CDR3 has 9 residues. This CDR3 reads CASSLELAG.

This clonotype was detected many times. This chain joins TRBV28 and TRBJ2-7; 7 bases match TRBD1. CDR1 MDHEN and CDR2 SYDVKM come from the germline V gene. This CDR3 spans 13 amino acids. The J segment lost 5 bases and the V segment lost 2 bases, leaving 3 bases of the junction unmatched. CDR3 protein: CASSLPGQNEQYF. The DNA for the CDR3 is TGTGCCAGCAGTTTACCGGGACAGAACGAGCAGTACTTC.

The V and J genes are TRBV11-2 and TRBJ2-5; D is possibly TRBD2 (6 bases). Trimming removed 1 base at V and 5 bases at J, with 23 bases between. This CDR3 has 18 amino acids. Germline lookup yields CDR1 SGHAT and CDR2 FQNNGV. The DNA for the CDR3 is TGTGCCAGCAGCTTAGTTTACCTAGCGCCTAATGAGAGGGAGACCCAGTACTTC. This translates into CASSLVYLAPNERETQYF.